A selection of T cell receptor beta chains follows, all from one sample in a study of cytomegalovirus exposure and HLA in healthy donors. Profiling relied on immunoSEQ multiplex PCR, and the TCRdb table lists in-frame clones only, not all of them. In the table there are 100,000 to 140,000 clones, around 67% of which are singletons. Sequences were obtained from PBMCs. These receptors came from a woman in her forties in good health and CMV-seropositive. The CDR3 runs from the conserved cysteine through the conserved F or W. A D gene is named only where the DNA matches it firmly. Clone size is stated in some rows and not others, as once, few, many or a class when expanded.

TRBV10-3	.	TRBD1	TRBJ1-1	CAISVGQGGTEAFF	TGTGCCATCAGTGTTGGACAGGGCGGCACTGAAGCTTTCTTT
TRBV6-1	.	.	TRBJ2-7	CASSGGERSSQYF	TGTGCCAGCAGCGGAGGGGAGAGATCTTCGCAGTACTTC
TRBV6-5	.	.	TRBJ1-1	CASSYLGEAFF	TGTGCCAGCAGCTACCTGGGCGAAGCTTTCTTT
TRBV10-3	.	TRBD2	TRBJ2-2	CAIQGGSGRNGELFF	TGTGCCATCCAGGGCGGGTCCGGGAGGAACGGGGAGCTGTTTTTT
TRBV7-2	.	.	TRBJ2-1	CASSTRRYEQFF	TGTGCCAGCAGCACCAGGAGGTATGAGCAGTTCTTC
TRBV11-2	.	.	TRBJ1-4	CASSSRTGIGEKLFF	TGTGCCAGCAGCTCCCGAACAGGGATCGGTGAAAAACTGTTTTTT
TRBV25-1	.	.	TRBJ1-6	CASRTGLGNSPLHF	TGTGCCAGCAGGACAGGCCTGGGGAATTCACCCCTCCACTTT
TRBV19	.	.	TRBJ1-1	CASSIRRSRNTEAFF	TGTGCCAGTAGTATAAGGAGGTCGAGGAACACTGAAGCTTTCTTT
TRBV6-1	few	.	TRBJ1-2	CASSQGFPGYTF	TGTGCCAGCAGTCAGGGGTTCCCTGGCTACACCTTC
TRBV21-1	few	.	TRBJ1-6	CASSKFIRRGQSASPLHF	TGTGCCAGCAGCAAATTTATCCGGAGGGGCCAAAGCGCTTCACCCCTCCACTTT
TRBV14	few	TRBD1	TRBJ2-7	CASSRLQGRGQYF	TGTGCCAGCAGCCGCCTACAGGGGAGAGGGCAGTACTTC
TRBV4-1	.	.	TRBJ1-1	CASSRRLSAGGTEAFF	TGCGCCAGCAGCCGAAGACTGTCGGCAGGAGGCACTGAAGCTTTCTTT
TRBV10-3	.	.	TRBJ1-6	CAIGSDRDSPLHF	TGTGCCATCGGATCAGACAGAGATTCACCCCTCCACTTT
TRBV6-5	.	.	TRBJ2-3	CASSVTSTDTQYF	TGTGCCAGCAGTGTGACAAGCACAGATACGCAGTATTTT
TRBV5-1	.	TRBD1	TRBJ1-1	CASSFTGDSNTEAFF	TGCGCCAGCAGCTTTACAGGGGACAGTAACACTGAAGCTTTCTTT
TRBV4-2	.	TRBD1	TRBJ1-1	CASSQAGAGGTEAFF	TGTGCCAGCAGCCAAGCAGGTGCAGGGGGCACTGAAGCTTTCTTT